The 18 T cell receptor beta chains in this list originate from one sample, sequenced in a study of blood T cell repertoires in COVID-19. TCRdb keeps only in-frame clones here, not all; method: immunoSEQ multiplex PCR. Of about 190,000 clones in the sample, 65% to 85% were seen once. Sequenced: peripheral blood. The receptors derive from a man in his 60s with active or convalescent COVID-19.

V and J are TRBV7-8 and TRBJ2-5; the match to TRBD1 covers 7 bases. Germline CDR1 and CDR2: SGHVS and FQNEAQ. The CDR3 consists of 14 residues. V lost 0 bases and J lost 3; bases outside the gene matches: 1. The CDR3 coding sequence is TGTGCCAGCAGCTTAGCCGGGACAGAAGAGACCCAGTACTTC. Translating it yields CASSLAGTEETQYF.

This CDR3 is CASAGPSNQPQHF. Written as DNA, the CDR3 is TGTGCCAGCGCAGGGCCTAGCAATCAGCCCCAGCATTTT. This chain uses TRBV28 with TRBJ1-5, with TRBD1 as a possible D gene (5 bases). The CDR3 loop spans 13 amino acids. Looked up from germline, CDR1 is MDHEN and CDR2 is SYDVKM. Between the trimmed V and J ends, which lost 8 bases and 0 bases, there was a span of 8 bases.

The chain has TRBV4-3 and TRBJ2-5; 9 positions match TRBD2. Germline V lookup: CDR1 LGHNA, CDR2 YSLEER. The CDR3 consists of 16 residues. With V trimmed by 3 bases and J by 2 bases, 7 bases remained unmatched. DNA of the CDR3: TGCGCCAGCAGCCACCGACTAGCGGAACTGCAAGAGACCCAGTACTTC. Translated, it gives CASSHRLAELQETQYF.

V usage is TRBV12-3 or TRBV12-4 and J usage is TRBJ1-1; possibly TRBD1 for D (5 bases). The CDR3 is 12 amino acids. V lost 3 bases and J 10 bases, leaving 12 bases between the germline ends. CDR3 sequence (DNA): TGTGCCAGCAGTTTTGGAAGGGGTGTAGCTTTCTTT. Translation gives CASSFGRGVAFF.

This clone was observed a handful of times. The chain has TRBV7-9 and TRBJ1-2; the match to TRBD1 covers 10 bases. Trimming cost V 2 bases and J 3 bases; bases outside gene matches: 3. The germline V gene has CDR1 SEHNR and CDR2 FQNEAQ (reference sequence). This CDR3 has 15 amino acids. CDR3 region: CASSLRQGADYGYTF. The CDR3 nucleotides read TGTGCCAGCAGCTTACGACAGGGGGCTGACTATGGCTACACCTTC.

This clone was observed a few times. V and J are TRBV6-2 or TRBV6-3 and TRBJ2-1; the match to TRBD2 covers 8 bases. Losses at the gene ends were 0 bases for V and 4 bases for J; bases not matched to a gene: 8. CDR1 and CDR2 from the germline V gene are MNHEY and SVGEGT. This CDR3 is 17 amino acids long. CDR3 bases: TGTGCCAGCAGTTACTCTCCCCCTAGCGGGTTGTACAATGAGCAGTTCTTC. Amino acid sequence: CASSYSPPSGLYNEQFF.

The chain carries TRBV7-6 and TRBJ2-7, with 16 bases aligning to TRBD2. Germline CDR1 reads SGHVS; CDR2 reads FNYEAQ. The CDR3 sequence is 17 residues long. V gave up 5 bases and J gave up 1 base; unmatched junction bases: 5. CDR3 bases: TGTGCCAGCAGCACCGGGACTAGCGGGAGGGTATCCTACGAGCAGTACTTC. It translates to CASSTGTSGRVSYEQYF.

The chain joins TRBV5-1 to TRBJ2-5, with 9 bases lining up with TRBD2. Trimming cost V 5 bases and J 2 bases; bases outside gene matches: 7. CDR1 is SGHRS and CDR2 is YFSETQ in the germline V gene. CDR3 length: 15 amino acids. CDR3 nucleotides: TGCGCCAGCAGACGAGCGGGAGGAACGCAAGAGACCCAGTACTTC. This codes for CASRRAGGTQETQYF.

The chain uses TRBV28 and TRBJ2-5, with 8 bases lining up with TRBD1. With V trimmed by 5 bases and J by 3 bases, 2 bases remained unmatched. Per the germline V gene, CDR1 is MDHEN and CDR2 is SYDVKM. The CDR3 extends over 13 amino acids. The CDR3 DNA reads as TGTGCCAGCAGTCTGACAGGGGAAGAGACCCAGTACTTC. Residues: CASSLTGEETQYF.

This clone was detected once. The rearrangement links TRBV4-2 to TRBJ2-7; D is possibly TRBD2 (5 bases). V was cut by 1 base and J by 2 bases, with 9 bases left in between. Germline lookup yields CDR1 LGHNA and CDR2 YNFKEQ. The CDR3 runs 14 residues. CDR3 sequence: CASSQGLPPYEQYF. The CDR3 DNA reads as TGTGCCAGCAGCCAAGGACTACCCCCCTACGAGCAGTACTTC.

V is TRBV6-5 and J is TRBJ2-2; 10 nucleotides agree with TRBD2. V shed 8 bases and J 6 bases; nucleotides not matched to a gene: 3. The CDR3 totals 13 residues. The germline V gene encodes CDR1 MNHEY and CDR2 SVGAGI. The CDR3 loop is CASGLAGAGELFF. The CDR3, as DNA: TGTGCCAGCGGGCTAGCGGGAGCCGGGGAGCTGTTTTTT.

This chain joins TRBV7-3 and TRBJ2-1; 7 bases line up with TRBD2. Per germline, CDR1 SGHTA and CDR2 FQGTGA. The CDR3 is 14 residues long. J was trimmed by 15 bases and V by 2 bases; bases with no gene match: 13. Here the CDR3 DNA reads TGTGCCAGCAGCTTAGAGACGGTGGGAGGGCCCCGGTTCTTC. Its translation: CASSLETVGGPRFF.

V is TRBV5-6 and J is TRBJ2-1; 8 bases line up with TRBD1. Germline V gene sequence: CDR1 SGHDT, CDR2 YYEEEE. V shed 1 base and J 5 bases; nucleotides not matched to a gene: 5. CDR3 length: 15 residues. The CDR3, as DNA: TGTGCCAGCAGCTTGACAGGGGGATCTGACAATGAGCAGTTCTTC. It is translated as CASSLTGGSDNEQFF. Full variable domain (remainder filled in from reference TRBV5-6 and TRBJ2-1): DAGVTQSPTHLIKTRGQQVTLRCSPKSGHDTVSWYQQALGQGPQFIFQYYEEEERQRGNFPDRFSGHQFPNYSSELNVNALLLGDSALYLCASSLTGGSDNEQFFGPGTRLTVL.

The rearrangement links TRBV3-1 (or the pseudogene TRBV3-2) to TRBJ2-2, with TRBD2 matching 8 bases. The CDR3 extends over 20 amino acids. Germline V gene sequence: CDR1 LGHDT, CDR2 YNNKEL (reference sequence). V shed 5 bases and J 2 bases; nucleotides not matched to a gene: 19. Here the CDR3 reads CASSTRTKAGVVGNTGELFF. In nucleotides, the CDR3 is TGTGCCAGCAGCACACGGACTAAAGCGGGAGTCGTAGGTAACACCGGGGAGCTGTTTTTT.

This clone was observed a few times. The chain carries TRBV9 and TRBJ2-3; TRBD1 agrees at 7 bases. Germline-derived CDR1 and CDR2 are SGDLS and YYNGEE. Losses at the gene ends were 3 bases for V and 4 bases for J; bases not matched to a gene: 2. CDR3 length: 13 amino acids. For the CDR3, the DNA is TGTGCCAGCAGCGACAGGGGCCCAGATACGCAGTATTTT. It encodes CASSDRGPDTQYF.

The chain is built from TRBV2 and TRBJ2-2; 10 positions match TRBD1. The V segment lost 5 bases and the J segment 2 bases; nucleotides outside the gene matches: 2. This CDR3 has 15 amino acids. The V gene's germline CDR1 is SNHLY and CDR2 FYNNEI. The CDR3 loop is CASSRQGANTGELFF. The CDR3 nucleotides read TGTGCCAGCAGTAGACAGGGGGCTAACACCGGGGAGCTGTTTTTT. Supplemented by reference TRBV2 and TRBJ2-2, the full variable domain reads EPEVTQTPSHQVTQMGQEVILRCVPISNHLYFYWYRQILGQKVEFLVSFYNNEISEKSEIFDDQFSVERPDGSNFTLKIRSTKLEDSAMYFCASSRQGANTGELFFGEGSRLTVL.

V is TRBV19 and J is TRBJ2-1; D gene uncertain. CDR3 length equals 15 residues. With 5 bases removed from V and 6 bases from J, the gap between germline ends came to 17 bases. The germline CDR1 and CDR2 sequences are LNHDA and SQIVND (reference sequence). CDR3 nucleotides: TGTGCCAGTAGTCCCAAAGCCGGAGCCGGCAATGAGCAGTTCTTC. It codes for CASSPKAGAGNEQFF.

In this sample, this clone turned up a few times. J is TRBJ2-3 and V is TRBV3-1 (or the pseudogene TRBV3-2); D possibly corresponds to TRBD2 (6 bases). CDR1 and CDR2 from the germline V gene are LGHDT and YNNKEL (reference sequence). The CDR3 extends over 16 amino acids. V was cut by 0 bases and J by 0 bases, with 10 bases left in between. The CDR3 DNA sequence: TGTGCCAGCAGCCAAGACGAGAGCGGGAGCACAGATACGCAGTATTTT. This encodes CASSQDESGSTDTQYF.